This T cell receptor beta chain is drawn from a study of blood T cell repertoires in COVID-19. How the authors handled the data: Estimation of nucleated cell counts relied on the amplification of reference gene primers. Sequenced by immunoSEQ multiplex PCR; TCRdb stores in-frame clones only, minus some. The V and J calls and clone size were taken over from that table, and D and trimming were inferred from the DNA. The table records tens of thousands of clones, around 90% of them present only once. Only one count was recorded for this clone. The CDR3 is made up of 17 amino acids. Unmatched junction bases numbered 8, after V lost 3 bases and J lost 0 bases. Germline CDR1 and CDR2: LNHDA and SQIVND (reference sequence).

The chain combines TRBV19 with TRBJ1-3; 7 positions agree with TRBD1. Sequencing was carried out using peripheral blood. The clonotype originates from an older woman with active COVID-19. CDR3 nucleotides: TGTGCCAGTAGTATCCCCGGACAGGCCCGCTCTGGAAACACCATATATTTT. Residues: CASSIPGQARSGNTIYF. Drawing the rest from reference TRBV19 and TRBJ1-3, the complete variable domain is DGGITQSPKYLFRKEGQNVTLSCEQNLNHDAMYWYRQDPGQGLRLIYYSQIVNDFQKGDIAEGYSVSREKKESFPLTVTSAQKNPTAFYLCASSIPGQARSGNTIYFGEGSWLTVV.